Following are 32 T cell receptor beta chains from one sample sequenced in a study of T cell responses to AZD1222 COVID-19 vaccine. TCRdb keeps only in-frame clones here, not all; method: immunoSEQ multiplex PCR. The top ten clones hold roughly 5.2% of a sample with approximately 150,000 clones, 88% of them seen once. This sample comprised peripheral blood, obtained 28 days after the second dose of the MenACWY control vaccine. The receptor source for this set is an adult who received the MenACWY meningococcal vaccine as a control.

The V and J genes are TRBV4-1 and TRBJ2-7, with 13 bases that match TRBD2. The ends lost 1 base at V and 6 bases at J; junction bases unmatched: 3. Germline CDR1 and CDR2: MGHRA and YSYEKL. The CDR3 sequence is 15 residues long. CDR3 sequence reads: CASSQGLAGGFEQYF. CDR3 nucleotide sequence: TGCGCCAGCAGCCAAGGACTAGCGGGAGGTTTCGAGCAGTACTTC.

The chain couples TRBV29-1 to TRBJ2-7; D assignment may be TRBD1 or TRBD2 (6 bases each). Germline assignment: CDR1 SQVTM and CDR2 ANQGSEA. The V end was cut by 5 bases, the J end by 5 bases, with 19 bases between. The CDR3 length is 14 residues. CDR3: CSVRGRSSRDEQYF. CDR3 bases: TGCAGCGTTAGGGGGAGGTCTAGTAGGGACGAGCAGTACTTC.

V is TRBV19 and J is TRBJ1-2; D call uncertain. This CDR3 contains 16 residues. The germline V gene encodes CDR1 LNHDA and CDR2 SQIVND (reference sequence). Trimming took 2 bases from V and 3 from J, leaving 16 bases between them. The CDR3 reads CASSIRAKDGDYGYTF. CDR3 DNA sequence: TGTGCCAGTAGTATAAGGGCAAAGGACGGAGACTATGGCTACACCTTC. Full variable domain (outside the CDR3, taken from reference TRBV19 and TRBJ1-2): DGGITQSPKYLFRKEGQNVTLSCEQNLNHDAMYWYRQDPGQGLRLIYYSQIVNDFQKGDIAEGYSVSREKKESFPLTVTSAQKNPTAFYLCASSIRAKDGDYGYTFGSGTRLTVV.

V and J are TRBV7-9 and TRBJ2-5, with D perhaps being TRBD1 or TRBD2 (5 bases each). Germline loops: CDR1 SEHNR, CDR2 FQNEAQ (reference sequence). The CDR3 runs 16 residues. V was shortened by 4 bases and J by 5 bases, with 20 bases between the two germline ends. CDR3 nucleotides: TGTGCCAGCAGCTCGAGGGGCCCCCTGGGTGGCGAGACCCAGTACTTC. Translating gives CASSSRGPLGGETQYF.

The rearrangement links TRBV27 to TRBJ2-1; 13 nucleotides align to TRBD2. The CDR3 has 16 residues. V was clipped by 6 bases and J by 4 bases; unmatched bases: 6. In germline, CDR1 is MNHEY, CDR2 SMNVEV (reference sequence). Written as DNA, the CDR3 is TGTGCCAGCAGAAGAGGGACTAGCGGGAAATACAATGAGCAGTTCTTC. Translation: CASRRGTSGKYNEQFF.

The rearrangement joins TRBV4-1 to TRBJ1-6, with D hard to call. Germline V gene lookup returns CDR1 MGHRA and CDR2 YSYEKL. Trimming cost V 0 bases and J 6 bases, with 3 bases left between them. The CDR3 extends over 13 amino acids. CDR3 sequence: CASSQEGNSPLHF. The CDR3 bases are TGCGCCAGCAGCCAAGAAGGTAATTCACCCCTCCACTTT.

The chain uses TRBV4-2 and TRBJ2-1; 12 bases are shared with TRBD2. This CDR3 contains 16 residues. The V gene end was trimmed by 0 bases and the J gene end by 6 bases; junction bases not matched to a gene: 3. Germline lookup yields CDR1 LGHNA and CDR2 YNFKEQ. CDR3 sequence reads: CASSQERLAGANEQFF. The CDR3, as DNA: TGTGCCAGCAGCCAAGAAAGACTAGCGGGGGCCAATGAGCAGTTCTTC.

The table lists this clone with a few counts. The rearrangement links TRBV30 to TRBJ1-5; 8 bases map to TRBD1. The V segment lost 5 bases and the J segment 6 bases; nucleotides outside the gene matches: 6. This CDR3 contains 13 residues. CDR1 and CDR2 from the germline V gene are GTSNPN and SVGIG (reference sequence). CDR3 in DNA: TGTGCCTGGGGGGACAGGCGGACTCAGCCCCAGCATTTT. It specifies CAWGDRRTQPQHF.

The V and J genes are TRBV11-1 and TRBJ1-1; D remains unclear. This CDR3 comprises 12 residues. The germline V gene encodes CDR1 SGHAT and CDR2 FQDESV (reference sequence). Trimming pared 5 bases from V and 3 bases from J, leaving 7 bases between. This CDR3 reads CASSPGYTEAFF. Here the CDR3 DNA reads TGTGCCAGCAGCCCCGGATACACTGAAGCTTTCTTT.

The chain couples TRBV4-1 to TRBJ2-5; the D call may be TRBD1 or TRBD2 (6 bases each). This CDR3 spans 16 amino acids. Looked up from germline, CDR1 is MGHRA and CDR2 is YSYEKL. V lost 0 bases to trimming and J lost 5 bases, with 16 bases between them. CDR3 nucleotide sequence: TGCGCCAGCAGCCAAGAGCCTGGGGGCGGGGATGAGACCCAGTACTTC. This encodes CASSQEPGGGDETQYF.

The chain joins TRBV2 to TRBJ2-7, with D possibly matching TRBD1 (5 bases). V was trimmed by 5 bases and J by 0 bases, leaving 14 bases between them. The germline V gene has CDR1 SNHLY and CDR2 FYNNEI. The CDR3 contains 15 residues. This CDR3 is CASSRQFPRSYEQYF. DNA for the CDR3: TGTGCCAGCAGTAGACAGTTTCCCCGCTCCTACGAGCAGTACTTC.

The chain links TRBV4-2 to TRBJ2-3; D unresolved. Deletions cut 4 bases from V and 0 bases from J, with 23 bases between. CDR3 length: 19 residues. In germline, CDR1 is LGHNA, CDR2 YNFKEQ. CDR3 sequence reads: CASSREPPGGQISTDTQYF. Here the CDR3 DNA reads TGTGCCAGCAGCCGAGAACCCCCCGGCGGCCAAATCAGCACAGATACGCAGTATTTT.

The gene calls are TRBV3-1 (or the pseudogene TRBV3-2) and TRBJ2-5, with D possibly TRBD1 on 5 matching bases. Germline CDR1 and CDR2: LGHDT and YNNKEL (reference sequence). V shed 4 bases and J shed 5 bases, with 11 bases lying between them. The CDR3 is 13 amino acids. CDR3 region: CASSRQGEETQYF. The DNA of the CDR3 is TGTGCCAGCAGCCGGCAGGGTGAGGAGACCCAGTACTTC.

The chain combines TRBV28 with TRBJ1-5, with unresolved D. CDR3 length: 14 amino acids. Germline-derived CDR1 and CDR2 are MDHEN and SYDVKM. V was pared by 2 bases and J by 3 bases, with 8 bases between. The CDR3 protein is CASSLAAPNQPQHF. The CDR3 bases are TGTGCCAGCAGTTTAGCGGCCCCCAATCAGCCCCAGCATTTT.

The chain carries TRBV6-5 and TRBJ1-5, with 8 positions matching TRBD1. CDR1 is MNHEY, CDR2 SVGAGI, per germline. V trimming: 6 bases; J trimming: 2 bases; junction bases outside the gene matches: 3. The CDR3 covers 14 residues. The CDR3 region is CASRMTGGNQPQHF. As DNA, the CDR3 is TGTGCCAGCAGAATGACAGGGGGCAATCAGCCCCAGCATTTT.

This clone is a singleton in its sample. The chain is built from TRBV15 and TRBJ2-3; the D is unclear. The germline gives CDR1 LNHNV, CDR2 YYDKDF (reference sequence). V was pared by 2 bases and J by 0 bases, with 18 bases between. CDR3 length: 18 amino acids. The DNA for the CDR3 is TGTGCCACCAGCAGACCACGAATCCAGCGTGCTAGCACAGATACGCAGTATTTT. Residues: CATSRPRIQRASTDTQYF. Complete variable domain (other parts from reference TRBV15 and TRBJ2-3): DAMVIQNPRYQVTQFGKPVTLSCSQTLNHNVMYWYQQKSSQAPKLLFHYYDKDFNNEADTPDNFQSRRPNTSFCFLDIRSPGLGDTAMYLCATSRPRIQRASTDTQYFGPGTRLTVL.

The genes are TRBV28 and TRBJ1-2, with D possibly TRBD1 on 6 matching bases. V was clipped by 7 bases and J by 8 bases, with 20 bases between them. Germline V gene sequence: CDR1 MDHEN, CDR2 SYDVKM. This CDR3 has 14 residues. The CDR3 bases are TGTGCCAGCACTTCCCTTGCGGGGGCGTCGGGCTACACCTTC. As protein: CASTSLAGASGYTF.

The chain links TRBV7-2 to TRBJ1-6, with 7 bases matching TRBD1. V was clipped by 5 bases and J by 8 bases; unmatched bases: 9. The CDR3 runs to 15 residues. The germline V gene has CDR1 SGHTA and CDR2 FQGNSA. The CDR3 sequence is CASSPQTGSDSPLHF. The DNA for the CDR3 is TGTGCCAGCAGCCCGCAGACAGGGTCTGATTCACCCCTCCACTTT.

This chain joins TRBV15 and TRBJ1-5; TRBD1 matches at 8 bases. This CDR3 contains 15 residues. The V gene's germline CDR1 is LNHNV and CDR2 YYDKDF (reference sequence). With V trimmed by 3 bases and J by 2 bases, 3 bases remained unmatched. CDR3 sequence reads: CATSRGGQGNQPQHF. The CDR3, as DNA: TGTGCCACCAGCAGGGGGGGACAGGGCAATCAGCCCCAGCATTTT.

The V gene is TRBV19, the J gene TRBJ1-5; D remains ambiguous. Germline V gene sequence: CDR1 LNHDA, CDR2 SQIVND (reference sequence). This CDR3 has 13 residues. The ends were cut back, 5 bases at V and 5 bases at J, with 10 bases in the middle. In DNA form, the CDR3 reads TGTGCCAGTAGTCTCCGGTGGGATCAGCCCCAGCATTTT. It codes for CASSLRWDQPQHF.

This chain uses TRBV9 with TRBJ1-1; possibly TRBD1 for D (6 bases). The germline V and J ends were trimmed by 0 bases and 5 bases, with 11 bases remaining between them. This CDR3 has 14 residues. Germline V gene data show CDR1 as SGDLS and CDR2 as YYNGEE. CDR3 nucleotides: TGTGCCAGCAGCGTAGCGCCAGGGGTTACTGAAGCTTTCTTT. This gives the protein CASSVAPGVTEAFF.

Points on this clone: One end of the junction is discordant with germline, which a read error may explain. The chain links TRBV6-5 to TRBJ2-5, with TRBD1 identical over 8 bases. This CDR3 has 13 residues. Germline V gene lookup returns CDR1 MNHEY and CDR2 SVGAGI. CDR3 sequence: CASYIPGQAGCDF. CDR3 nucleotides: TGTGCCAGCTATATCCCGGGACAGGCGGGATGTGACTTC.

The chain carries TRBV5-4 and TRBJ2-6; D may correspond to TRBD1 or TRBD2 (5 bases each). V lost 4 bases and J 4 bases, leaving 12 bases between the germline ends. The CDR3 has 15 residues. Germline CDR1 is SGHNT and CDR2 is YYREEE (reference sequence). CDR3 region: CASSLGRQGANVLTF. CDR3 coding DNA: TGTGCCAGCAGCCTGGGACGTCAAGGGGCCAACGTCCTGACTTTC.

The chain recombines TRBV25-1 with TRBJ1-2, with D possibly matching TRBD1 (5 bases). V was pared by 4 bases and J by 4 bases, with 22 bases between. Germline loops: CDR1 MGHDK, CDR2 SYGVNS. The CDR3 is 17 residues long. The CDR3 reads CASSAPNNVGAGYGYTF. CDR3 bases: TGTGCCAGCAGTGCCCCTAATAACGTAGGGGCCGGCTATGGCTACACCTTC.

This chain links TRBV21-1 with TRBJ1-5; TRBD1, as called in the table, went unchecked against the DNA. TRBV21-1 is given as a pseudogene. This CDR3 comprises 16 residues. The CDR3 reads CASSNGIDRENQPQHF. DNA of the CDR3: TGTGCCAGCAGCAATGGGATAGACAGAGAGAATCAGCCCCAGCATTTT.

The CDR3 bases are TGTGCCAGCTGGAGGAGGACACCAATGCGCAATGAGCAGTTCTTC. Encoded protein: CASWRRTPMRNEQFF. The V call is TRBV6-6, the J call TRBJ2-1; perhaps D is TRBD1 or TRBD2 (5 bases each). Germline V gene sequence: CDR1 MNHNY, CDR2 SVGAGI (reference sequence). The CDR3 sequence is 15 residues long. V was clipped by 8 bases and J by 6 bases, with 20 bases between them.

This clone has just one count. The chain employs TRBV25-1 and TRBJ2-3; no definite D call. CDR1 and CDR2 (germline): MGHDK, SYGVNS. The CDR3 is 15 residues long. V gave up 1 base and J gave up 0 bases, with 8 bases separating them. The CDR3 protein is CASSEWWDSTDTQYF. For the CDR3, the DNA is TGTGCCAGCAGTGAATGGTGGGATAGCACAGATACGCAGTATTTT.

This clone came up once. The chain has TRBV6-5 and TRBJ1-3, with D perhaps matching TRBD1 (5 bases). Germline CDR1 MNHEY, CDR2 SVGAGI. This CDR3 region has 15 residues. V lost 0 bases and J 2 bases, leaving 8 bases between the germline ends. The CDR3 loop reads CASSYSLGPGNTIYF. CDR3 coding DNA: TGTGCCAGCAGTTACTCTCTGGGGCCTGGAAACACCATATATTTT.

This clone was seen only a few times. The chain combines TRBV5-8 with TRBJ1-2, with unresolved D. Germline CDR1 is SGHTS and CDR2 is YDEGEE. This CDR3 is built from 16 residues. V was pared by 0 bases and J by 5 bases, with 17 bases between. CDR3 nucleotides: TGTGCCAGCAGCTTGGGACACAGCGGAAATCCATATGGCTACACCTTC. Translating gives CASSLGHSGNPYGYTF.

The chain has TRBV7-9 and TRBJ1-6; D remains unclear. V lost 3 bases to trimming and J lost 11 bases, with 8 bases between them. Germline V lookup: CDR1 SEHNR, CDR2 FQNEAQ (reference sequence). The CDR3 length is 12 residues. The CDR3, as DNA: TGTGCCAGCAGCTTGGTTGGGCCACCCCTCCACTTT. Its translation: CASSLVGPPLHF. Filled out from reference TRBV7-9 and TRBJ1-6, the complete variable domain reads DTGVSQNPRHKITKRGQNVTFRCDPISEHNRLYWYRQTLGQGPEFLTYFQNEAQLEKSRLLSDRFSAERPKGSFSTLEIQRTEQGDSAMYLCASSLVGPPLHFGNGTRLTVT.

V usage is TRBV5-4 and J usage is TRBJ2-5, with 12 bases that match TRBD2. The junction had 5 bases not matched to a gene; V was cut back by 3 bases and J by 2 bases. CDR1 and CDR2 from the germline V gene are SGHNT and YYREEE (reference sequence). The CDR3 consists of 16 residues. The CDR3 bases are TGTGCCAGCAGCTCGGGGACTAGCGGGCCGCAAGAGACCCAGTACTTC. This encodes CASSSGTSGPQETQYF.

The chain couples TRBV3-1 (or the pseudogene TRBV3-2) to TRBJ1-2; no reliable D call. Trimming pared 0 bases from V and 7 bases from J, leaving 15 bases between. This CDR3 has 15 amino acids. Germline assignment: CDR1 LGHDT and CDR2 YNNKEL (reference sequence). As DNA, the CDR3 is TGTGCCAGCAGCCAAGAGCCGACCGGGGTGCTTGGCTACACCTTC. Protein product: CASSQEPTGVLGYTF.